The 23 T cell receptor beta chains below come from one sample, sequenced in a study of PD-L1 blockade in urothelial cancer. Assay: immunoSEQ multiplex PCR; the TCRdb copy retains only in-frame clones and omits some. The sample records more than 30,000 clones, around 84% being singletons. The sample in question was PBMCs, obtained around atezolizumab (anti-PD-L1) treatment. Every receptor here comes from a man aged 55 to 70 with urothelial cancer.

J is TRBJ1-5 and V is TRBV19, with no clear D. Deletions cut 3 bases from V and 7 bases from J, with 13 bases between. CDR3 length equals 14 residues. CDR1 LNHDA and CDR2 SQIVND come from the germline V gene (reference sequence). The DNA for the CDR3 is TGTGCCAGTAGTATTAGAGGGTTCGGGCAGCCCCAGCATTTT. This translates into CASSIRGFGQPQHF.

A single count supports this clone. This chain links TRBV7-9 with TRBJ1-1; no firm D call. In germline, CDR1 is SEHNR, CDR2 FQNEAQ (reference sequence). This CDR3 is 13 amino acids long. The V end was cut by 3 bases, the J end by 4 bases, with 9 bases between. The CDR3 spells CASSFEGGTEAFF. The DNA for the CDR3 is TGTGCCAGCAGCTTCGAGGGAGGCACTGAAGCTTTCTTT.

This chain joins TRBV4-2 and TRBJ2-1; no clear D gene. CDR1 and CDR2 (germline): LGHNA, YNFKEQ. Between the trimmed V and J ends, which lost 1 base and 7 bases, there was a span of 11 bases. This CDR3 region has 14 residues. The CDR3 here is CASSQGSSENEQFF. The CDR3 DNA sequence: TGTGCCAGCAGCCAAGGATCTAGTGAGAATGAGCAGTTCTTC.

The chain recombines TRBV7-8 with TRBJ1-1; tentative D call: TRBD1 (5 bases). The V gene's germline CDR1 is SGHVS and CDR2 FQNEAQ. The CDR3 runs 15 residues. Trimming left V 3 bases short and J 1 base short, with 12 bases between. The DNA for the CDR3 is TGTGCCAGCAGCTTCCGGCGACAGACGAACACTGAAGCTTTCTTT. This gives the protein CASSFRRQTNTEAFF.

The chain couples TRBV5-1 to TRBJ1-6, with D unclear. This CDR3 region has 16 residues. Germline CDR1 SGHRS, CDR2 YFSETQ. V dropped 0 bases and J dropped 8 bases, with 15 bases sitting between them. The DNA of the CDR3 is TGCGCCAGCAGCTTGGATACTCCACAGATTGATTCACCCCTCCACTTT. As protein: CASSLDTPQIDSPLHF. The variable domain in full, completed from reference TRBV5-1 and TRBJ1-6, reads KAGVTQTPRYLIKTRGQQVTLSCSPISGHRSVSWYQQTPGQGLQFLFEYFSETQRNKGNFPGRFSGRQFSNSRSEMNVSTLELGDSALYLCASSLDTPQIDSPLHFGNGTRLTVT.

The chain carries TRBV7-2 and TRBJ2-5; 9 bases map to TRBD2. The CDR3 loop spans 16 amino acids. Unmatched junction bases numbered 9, after V lost 2 bases and J lost 5 bases. The germline V gene encodes CDR1 SGHTA and CDR2 FQGNSA. The CDR3 is CASSLFVAGAGETQYF. Here the CDR3 DNA reads TGTGCCAGCAGCTTATTTGTAGCGGGGGCGGGGGAGACCCAGTACTTC.

In nucleotides, the CDR3 is TGTGCCAGCAGTTACGACTTTTCGACTGAAGCTTTCTTT. Its translation is CASSYDFSTEAFF. The rearrangement links TRBV6-5 to TRBJ1-1; D is unclear. In germline, CDR1 is MNHEY, CDR2 SVGAGI. Trimming stripped 2 bases from V and 5 bases from J, with 9 bases between. The CDR3 spans 13 residues.

The DNA for the CDR3 is TGTGCCAGCAGCTCAGGGTCCGGGACTAGCATTTTGTGCGAGCAGTACTTC. Its protein is CASSSGSGTSILCEQYF. The chain recombines TRBV12-1 with TRBJ2-7; no check of the table's D call, TRBD2, against the DNA was made. TRBV12-1 is marked as a pseudogene. CDR3 length: 17 amino acids.

This clone was observed a single time. The J gene is TRBJ2-5, the V gene TRBV6-4; possible D gene TRBD1, 6 bases. Germline V gene data show CDR1 as MRHNA and CDR2 as SNTAGT. The CDR3 covers 13 residues. V was cut by 4 bases and J by 5 bases, with 11 bases left in between. The CDR3 loop reads CASSATGLETQYF. In nucleotides, the CDR3 is TGTGCCAGCAGTGCGACAGGCCTGGAGACCCAGTACTTC.

With regard to this clone: At one boundary the junction diverges from the germline segment, which might be a read error. J is TRBJ2-4 and V is TRBV7-2, with 11 bases lining up with TRBD1. This CDR3 contains 14 residues. The germline V gene has CDR1 SGHTA and CDR2 FQGNSA. The CDR3 sequence is CASSPGQGANTQYF. Here the CDR3 DNA reads TGTGCCAGCAGCCCCGGACAGGGGGCGAACACTCAGTACTTC.

V usage is TRBV6-5 and J usage is TRBJ1-3; D gene uncertain. The germline V gene has CDR1 MNHEY and CDR2 SVGAGI. Between the trimmed V and J ends, which lost 11 bases and 3 bases, there was a span of 11 bases. This CDR3 has 12 residues. CDR3 residues: CAAGGSGNTIYF. In DNA, the CDR3 is TGTGCCGCAGGCGGGAGTGGAAACACCATATATTTT.

V usage is TRBV28 and J usage is TRBJ2-7; D is unclear. This CDR3 spans 11 amino acids. Per the germline V gene, CDR1 is MDHEN and CDR2 is SYDVKM. Trimming took 5 bases from V and 3 from J, leaving 5 bases between them. The CDR3 region is CASSLYYEQYF. DNA for the CDR3: TGTGCCAGCAGTCTGTACTACGAGCAGTACTTC.

The chain carries TRBV23-1 and TRBJ1-6, with 7 bases aligning to TRBD1. TRBV23-1 is filed as an ORF, its function uncertain. Trimming at V came to 1 base and at J to 5 bases, leaving 8 bases not matched to a gene. This CDR3 region has 17 residues. CDR3 sequence reads: CASSQYRGGTNNSPLHF. The CDR3 nucleotides are TGCGCCAGCAGTCAATACAGGGGCGGCACAAATAATTCACCCCTCCACTTT.

DNA for the CDR3: TGTGCCAGCAGCTTGGTCTTTTCGGCGGGGGGACTCCTCTACGAGCAGTACTTC. Translation: CASSLVFSAGGLLYEQYF. The V call is TRBV7-2, the J call TRBJ2-7; 8 bases match TRBD2. In germline, CDR1 is SGHTA, CDR2 FQGNSA. CDR3 size: 18 residues. Unmatched junction bases numbered 16, after V lost 3 bases and J lost 3 bases.

V is TRBV7-3 and J is TRBJ2-5; tentative D call: TRBD1 (6 bases). The V and J ends lost 5 bases and 2 bases respectively, with 15 bases between them. The CDR3 length is 15 residues. Germline CDR1 SGHTA, CDR2 FQGTGA. The CDR3 reads CASSPTGPPQETQYF. CDR3 nucleotide sequence: TGTGCCAGCAGCCCCACAGGGCCCCCACAAGAGACCCAGTACTTC. The full variable domain, with the rest looked up from reference TRBV7-3 and TRBJ2-5, is GAGVSQTPSNKVTEKGKYVELRCDPISGHTALYWYRQSLGQGPEFLIYFQGTGAADDSGLPNDRFFAVRPEGSVSTLKIQRTERGDSAVYLCASSPTGPPQETQYFGPGTRLLVL.

The chain employs TRBV9 and TRBJ2-5; 9 bases align to TRBD2. The V and J ends lost 0 bases and 4 bases, in that order; junction bases with no gene match: 1. Per the germline V gene, CDR1 is SGDLS and CDR2 is YYNGEE. This CDR3 region has 14 residues. The CDR3 is CASSVELAGETQYF. CDR3 DNA sequence: TGTGCCAGCAGCGTAGAACTAGCGGGAGAGACCCAGTACTTC.

The V call is TRBV30, the J call TRBJ2-5; 10 nucleotides align to TRBD2. The CDR3 length is 14 residues. Germline values: CDR1 GTSNPN, CDR2 SVGIG (reference sequence). V shed 6 bases and J 5 bases; nucleotides not matched to a gene: 9. The CDR3 sequence: CACRLAGLGETQYF. The CDR3 nucleotides read TGTGCCTGCCGACTAGCGGGTCTGGGGGAGACCCAGTACTTC.

The chain has TRBV6-4 and TRBJ2-3, with D possibly TRBD2 on 5 matching bases. Germline V gene lookup returns CDR1 MRHNA and CDR2 SNTAGT. V gave up 0 bases and J gave up 5 bases, with 12 bases separating them. The CDR3 is 15 residues long. Here the CDR3 DNA reads TGTGCCAGCAGTGACTCTGGCGGGCCAAAAGATACGCAGTATTTT. Translation: CASSDSGGPKDTQYF.

This clone was observed a few times. The chain carries TRBV2 and TRBJ2-1, with D possibly matching TRBD2 (6 bases). V lost 7 bases to trimming and J lost 10 bases, with 11 bases between them. The V gene's germline CDR1 is SNHLY and CDR2 FYNNEI. The CDR3 spans 11 residues. The CDR3 reads CASKFRGEQFF. The CDR3 coding sequence is TGTGCCAGCAAATTTCGGGGGGAGCAGTTCTTC.

This chain links TRBV27 with TRBJ1-5, with D unclear. V was clipped by 3 bases and J by 9 bases, with 15 bases between them. CDR3 length equals 14 residues. Germline CDR1 MNHEY, CDR2 SMNVEV (reference sequence). CDR3 DNA: TGTGCCAGCAGTTTCACTTTAGGGAGAGGGCCCCAGCATTTT. Its translation: CASSFTLGRGPQHF.

This clone was counted a few times. The chain recombines TRBV2 with TRBJ2-2, with no clear D. Trimming removed 6 bases from V and 3 bases from J, with 5 bases in between. Looked up from germline, CDR1 is SNHLY and CDR2 is FYNNEI. This CDR3 comprises 12 residues. CDR3 sequence: CASRVDTGELFF. In DNA, the CDR3 is TGTGCCAGCAGGGTAGACACCGGGGAGCTGTTTTTT.

V and J are TRBV5-1 and TRBJ1-4; 8 nucleotides align to TRBD1. This CDR3 is built from 16 residues. V lost 0 bases to trimming and J lost 7 bases; unmatched junction nucleotides: 8. The germline gives CDR1 SGHRS, CDR2 YFSETQ. The CDR3 nucleotides read TGCGCCAGCAGCTTGGGGACTACAGGGGGTGGTGAAAAACTGTTTTTT. As protein: CASSLGTTGGGEKLFF.

This chain links TRBV30 with TRBJ1-3, with D unclear. Germline lookup yields CDR1 GTSNPN and CDR2 SVGIG (reference sequence). This CDR3 is 12 amino acids long. With 3 bases removed from V and 3 bases from J, the gap between germline ends came to 6 bases. The CDR3 protein is CAWSRVGNTIYF. As DNA, the CDR3 is TGTGCCTGGAGCCGGGTTGGAAACACCATATATTTT.